This is a list of T cell receptor beta chains from one sample in a study of early T cells in non-severe SARS-CoV-2 infection. MiXCR, run by TCRdb on the 5' RACE reads, gives a single entry per CDR3 protein. The sample lists 84,000 or so distinct CDR3 sequences; roughly an eighth were seen once. Specimen: whole blood. The receptors originated from an adult who was a healthcare worker with PCR-confirmed SARS-CoV-2 infection or an uninfected control (not recorded which). Both conserved end residues are trimmed from each CDR3. Fields, in order: V gene, J gene, CDR3 length, D gene, CDR3 protein. The D gene is left open where the match is weak.

V: TRBV3-1
J: TRBJ1-1
length: 14
D: -
CDR3: ASSPWGAGRNTEAF

V: TRBV27
J: TRBJ2-7
length: 11
D: TRBD2
CDR3: ASSLAGDYEQY

V: TRBV7-8
J: TRBJ1-3
length: 12
D: -
CDR3: ASSLGRGENTIY

V: TRBV19
J: TRBJ2-1
length: 14
D: TRBD2
CDR3: ASSPDNLAGGGEQF

V: TRBV7-2
J: TRBJ2-1
length: 14
D: -
CDR3: ASSLTGTPGYNEQF

V: TRBV28
J: TRBJ1-3
length: 12
D: -
CDR3: ASTLELSGNTIY

V: TRBV20-1
J: TRBJ2-1
length: 13
D: -
CDR3: SATGLKTLYNEQF

V: TRBV15
J: TRBJ2-7
length: 13
D: -
CDR3: ATSSEGFTPYEQY

V: TRBV11-1
J: TRBJ2-5
length: 13
D: TRBD2
CDR3: ASSKTSGRARTQY

V: TRBV29-1
J: TRBJ2-2
length: 11
D: -
CDR3: SGKRGGVGELF

V: TRBV27
J: TRBJ2-1
length: 11
D: -
CDR3: ASSLGAYNEQF

V: TRBV7-2
J: TRBJ2-7
length: 17
D: TRBD1
CDR3: ASNKTPGQGVNLPYEQY

V: TRBV3-1
J: TRBJ2-5
length: 12
D: -
CDR3: ASSQGASEETQY

V: TRBV11-3
J: TRBJ2-7
length: 14
D: TRBD1
CDR3: ASSLDPTGGSYEQY

V: TRBV2
J: TRBJ2-7
length: 9
D: -
CDR3: ATLGLYEQY

V: TRBV2
J: TRBJ2-7
length: 13
D: TRBD1
CDR3: ASSERQGLVGEQY

V: TRBV20-1
J: TRBJ2-7
length: 11
D: -
CDR3: SARPGVTTEQY

V: TRBV6-6
J: TRBJ1-6
length: 10
D: -
CDR3: ASSDGIGPLH

V: TRBV5-1
J: TRBJ2-1
length: 12
D: -
CDR3: ASSLTDPNNEQF

V: TRBV29-1
J: TRBJ1-6
length: 11
D: -
CDR3: SVEPSGDSPLH

V: TRBV7-3
J: TRBJ2-3
length: 10
D: -
CDR3: ASSPTGDTQY

V: TRBV13
J: TRBJ1-1
length: 13
D: -
CDR3: ASSSHRDLAPEAF

V: TRBV5-1
J: TRBJ1-1
length: 13
D: -
CDR3: ASSLDRFGGTEAF

V: TRBV24-1
J: TRBJ2-1
length: 12
D: -
CDR3: ATSDLLMASEQF

V: TRBV2
J: TRBJ2-2
length: 11
D: TRBD1
CDR3: ASSSDRGGELF

V: TRBV28
J: TRBJ1-4
length: 13
D: -
CDR3: ASSVRGATNEKLF

V: TRBV6-6
J: TRBJ1-5
length: 11
D: -
CDR3: ASRGTSNQPQH

V: TRBV7-6
J: TRBJ2-7
length: 12
D: TRBD1
CDR3: ASSLGGTDYEQY

V: TRBV4-1
J: TRBJ2-2
length: 14
D: -
CDR3: ASSQGQGGNTGELF

V: TRBV10-2
J: TRBJ1-5
length: 11
D: TRBD1
CDR3: ASGDTGVQPQH

V: TRBV10-2
J: TRBJ2-3
length: 15
D: TRBD2
CDR3: ASSESTSGGGADTQY

V: TRBV7-9
J: TRBJ1-1
length: 12
D: TRBD1
CDR3: ASTGTGFGTEAF

V: TRBV19
J: TRBJ2-5
length: 12
D: -
CDR3: ASSPPWGPETQY

V: TRBV7-8
J: TRBJ2-5
length: 13
D: -
CDR3: ASSFLQGRQETQY

V: TRBV12-3/TRBV12-4
J: TRBJ2-3
length: 11
D: -
CDR3: ASSHKPGNTQY